This T cell receptor (beta chain) was found in a study of shared clonotypes between healthy human individuals. As to this clone: Its antigen is unknown.

Sequenced by immunoSEQ multiplex PCR; TCRdb stores in-frame clones only, minus some. The data show about 1.5 million clones, 95% to 99% seen once. Germline CDR1 reads LNHDA; CDR2 reads SQIVND (reference sequence). This CDR3 has 16 residues. J was trimmed by 7 bases and V by 4 bases; bases with no gene match: 12. Study-level points and caveats: With a handful of donors compared, approximately 5.5% of naive CD4 clonotypes were shared.

Donors comprised healthy HIV-negative adults lacking recent acute infections or vaccinations. This clonotype was obtained from a man younger than 45 in good health. The gene calls are TRBV19 and TRBJ2-1; TRBD2 aligns across 8 bases. Specimen: naive CD4+ T cells sorted from blood. Indicated subset: CD45RA+ positively selected. This chain's CDR3 is CASSTTGTRVQNEQFF. Written as DNA, the CDR3 is TGTGCCAGTAGTACTACCGGGACTAGGGTACAAAATGAGCAGTTCTTC. The full variable domain, completed using reference TRBV19 and TRBJ2-1, is DGGITQSPKYLFRKEGQNVTLSCEQNLNHDAMYWYRQDPGQGLRLIYYSQIVNDFQKGDIAEGYSVSREKKESFPLTVTSAQKNPTAFYLCASSTTGTRVQNEQFFGPGTRLTVL.